This TCR beta chain comes out of a study of shared clonotypes between healthy human individuals. CD4+ cells underwent separation, giving CD45RA+ naive and CD45RA-negative memory subsets. About this clone: Its antigen is not identified.

Study results and limitations: Sharing across four donors was highest in naive CD4 (roughly 5%) and lowest in memory CD8 (roughly 0.4%). Exclusively blood specimens were collected; tissue repertoires likely differ. Clonotype sharing among donors likely depends on sequencing depth.

The method was immunoSEQ multiplex PCR; TCRdb's version includes in-frame clones alone and lacks a portion of them. The sample holds around 2.5 million clones, 93% seen once. Germline assignment: CDR1 MDHEN and CDR2 SYDVKM. There are 16 residues in the CDR3. The ends were cut back, 0 bases at V and 0 bases at J, with 12 bases in the middle. The V call is TRBV28, the J call TRBJ2-7, with D possibly called TRBD1 or TRBD2 (6 bases each). Source material: naive CD4+ T cells from PBMCs. The subset denotes: CD45RA+ positively selected. The TCR comes from a man between 18 and 35 years old in good health. Some clones in this sample may be carry-over from other donors' samples. CDR3 loop: CASSLWGGLSSYEQYF. The CDR3 coding sequence is TGTGCCAGCAGTTTATGGGGGGGCCTGAGCTCCTACGAGCAGTACTTC.